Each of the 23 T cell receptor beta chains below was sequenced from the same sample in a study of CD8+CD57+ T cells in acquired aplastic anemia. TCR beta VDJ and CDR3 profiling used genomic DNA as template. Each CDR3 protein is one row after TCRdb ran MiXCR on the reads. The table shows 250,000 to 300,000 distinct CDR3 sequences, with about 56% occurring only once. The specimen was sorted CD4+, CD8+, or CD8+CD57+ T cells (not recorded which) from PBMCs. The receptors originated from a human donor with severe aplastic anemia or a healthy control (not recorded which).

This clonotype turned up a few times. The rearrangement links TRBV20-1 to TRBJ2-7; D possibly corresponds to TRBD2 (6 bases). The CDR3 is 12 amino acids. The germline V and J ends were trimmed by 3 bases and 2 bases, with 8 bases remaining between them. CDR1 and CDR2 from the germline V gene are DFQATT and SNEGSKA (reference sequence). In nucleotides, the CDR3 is TGCAGTGCTAGTTCGGGGGCCTACGAGCAGTACTTC. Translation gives CSASSGAYEQYF.

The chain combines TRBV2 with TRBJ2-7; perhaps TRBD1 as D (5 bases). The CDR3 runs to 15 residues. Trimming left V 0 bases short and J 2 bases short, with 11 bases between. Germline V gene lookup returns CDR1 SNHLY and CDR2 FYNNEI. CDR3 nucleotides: TGTGCCAGCAGTGAAGCTCCAGGGAAAACCTACGAGCAGTACTTC. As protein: CASSEAPGKTYEQYF.

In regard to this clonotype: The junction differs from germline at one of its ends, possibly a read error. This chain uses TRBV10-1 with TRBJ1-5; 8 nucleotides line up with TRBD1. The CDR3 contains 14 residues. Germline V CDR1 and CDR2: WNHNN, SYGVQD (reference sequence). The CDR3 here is CAISWDRSNQPQHF. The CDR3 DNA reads TGTGCCATCAGTTGGGACAGGAGCAATCAGCCCCAGCATTTT.

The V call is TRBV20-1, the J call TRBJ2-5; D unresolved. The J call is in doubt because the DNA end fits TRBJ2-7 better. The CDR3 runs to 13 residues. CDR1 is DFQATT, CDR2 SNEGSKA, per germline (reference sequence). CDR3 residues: CSARSWVLHEQYF. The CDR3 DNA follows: TGCAGTGCTAGGTCATGGGTTTTGCACGAGCAGTACTTC.

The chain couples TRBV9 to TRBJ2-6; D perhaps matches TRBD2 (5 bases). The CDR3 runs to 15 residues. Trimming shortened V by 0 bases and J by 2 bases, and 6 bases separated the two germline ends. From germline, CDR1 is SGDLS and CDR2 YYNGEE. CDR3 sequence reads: CASSVGGAGANVLTF. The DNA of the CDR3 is TGTGCCAGCAGCGTAGGGGGAGCTGGGGCCAACGTCCTGACTTTC.

Here the CDR3 DNA reads TGTGCCAGTAGATGGACAGGGGGGACGCTCCAGCATTTT. Translation gives CASRWTGGTLQHF. This sequence joins TRBV19 and TRBJ1-5, with TRBD1 matching 10 bases. The V and J ends lost 6 bases and 12 bases, in that order; junction bases with no gene match: 8. The CDR3 length is 13 residues. Germline lookup yields CDR1 LNHDA and CDR2 SQIVND (reference sequence).

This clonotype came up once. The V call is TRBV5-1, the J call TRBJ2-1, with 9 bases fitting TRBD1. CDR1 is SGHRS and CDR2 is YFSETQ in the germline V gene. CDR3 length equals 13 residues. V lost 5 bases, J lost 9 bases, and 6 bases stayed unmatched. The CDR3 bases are TGCGCCAGCAGGGGGACAGGGAAGGGTGAGCAGTTCTTC. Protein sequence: CASRGTGKGEQFF.

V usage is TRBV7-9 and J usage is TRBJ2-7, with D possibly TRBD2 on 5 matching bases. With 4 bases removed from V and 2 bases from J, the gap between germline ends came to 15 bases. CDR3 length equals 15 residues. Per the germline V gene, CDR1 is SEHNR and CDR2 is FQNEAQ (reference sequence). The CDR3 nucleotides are TGTGCCAGCAGCTCTAATACGGGGTCGGCCTACGAGCAGTACTTC. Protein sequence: CASSSNTGSAYEQYF.

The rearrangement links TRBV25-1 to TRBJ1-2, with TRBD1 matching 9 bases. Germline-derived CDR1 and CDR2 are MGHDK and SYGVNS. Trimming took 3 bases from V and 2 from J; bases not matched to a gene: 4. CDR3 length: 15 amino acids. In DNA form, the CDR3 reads TGTGCCAGCAGTGACCCCGGGACAGGGAACTATGGCTACACCTTC. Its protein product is CASSDPGTGNYGYTF.

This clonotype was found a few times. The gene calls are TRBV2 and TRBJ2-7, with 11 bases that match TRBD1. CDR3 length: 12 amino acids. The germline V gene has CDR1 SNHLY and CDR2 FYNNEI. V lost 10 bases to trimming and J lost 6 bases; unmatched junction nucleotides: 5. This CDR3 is CATPGQGGEQYF. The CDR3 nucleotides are TGTGCCACGCCGGGACAGGGGGGCGAGCAGTACTTC.

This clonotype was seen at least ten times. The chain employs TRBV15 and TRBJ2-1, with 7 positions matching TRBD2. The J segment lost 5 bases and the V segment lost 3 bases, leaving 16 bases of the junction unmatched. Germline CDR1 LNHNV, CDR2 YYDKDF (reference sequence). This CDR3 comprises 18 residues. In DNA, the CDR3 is TGTGCCACCAGCAGCCTCGGGGGAGCGGGGTCTGCTAACAATGAGCAGTTCTTC. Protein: CATSSLGGAGSANNEQFF.

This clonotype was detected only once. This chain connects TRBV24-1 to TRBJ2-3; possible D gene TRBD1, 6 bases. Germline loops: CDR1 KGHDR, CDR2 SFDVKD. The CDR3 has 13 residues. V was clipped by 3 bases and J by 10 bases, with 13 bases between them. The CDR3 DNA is TGTGCCACCAGTGATCACAGGGTTAACGCGCAGTATTTT. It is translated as CATSDHRVNAQYF.

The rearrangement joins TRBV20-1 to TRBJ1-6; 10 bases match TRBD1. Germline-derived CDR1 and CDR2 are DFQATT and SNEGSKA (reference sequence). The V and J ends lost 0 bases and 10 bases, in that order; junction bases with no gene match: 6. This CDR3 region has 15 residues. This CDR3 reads CSARDPGQGKSPLHF. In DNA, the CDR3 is TGCAGTGCTAGAGATCCGGGACAGGGGAAATCACCCCTCCACTTT.

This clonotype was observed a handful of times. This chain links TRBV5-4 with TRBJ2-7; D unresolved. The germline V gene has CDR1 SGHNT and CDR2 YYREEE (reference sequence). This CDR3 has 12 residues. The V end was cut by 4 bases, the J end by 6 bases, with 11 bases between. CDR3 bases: TGTGCCAGCAGCGCGGTCCCCAGCGAGCAGTACTTC. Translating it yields CASSAVPSEQYF.

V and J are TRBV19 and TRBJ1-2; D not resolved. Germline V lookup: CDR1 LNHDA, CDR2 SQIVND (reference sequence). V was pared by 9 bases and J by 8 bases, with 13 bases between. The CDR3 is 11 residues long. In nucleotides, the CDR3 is TGTGCCAGCCAGTTCGGTTCCGGCTACACCTTC. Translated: CASQFGSGYTF.

The CDR3 reads CASSISQGHSGNTIYF. CDR3 sequence (DNA): TGTGCCAGTAGTATATCCCAGGGCCACTCTGGAAACACCATATATTTT. V and J are TRBV19 and TRBJ1-3; possible D gene TRBD1, 5 bases. Germline-derived CDR1 and CDR2 are LNHDA and SQIVND (reference sequence). The V gene lost 2 bases and the J gene lost 0 bases, with 11 bases spanning the gap. The CDR3 has 16 amino acids.

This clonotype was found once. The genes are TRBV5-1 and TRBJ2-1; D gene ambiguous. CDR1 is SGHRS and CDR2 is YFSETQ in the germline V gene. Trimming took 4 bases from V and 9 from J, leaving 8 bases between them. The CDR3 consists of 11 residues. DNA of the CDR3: TGCGCCAGCAGCCGGGCGATTGAGCAGTTCTTC. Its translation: CASSRAIEQFF.

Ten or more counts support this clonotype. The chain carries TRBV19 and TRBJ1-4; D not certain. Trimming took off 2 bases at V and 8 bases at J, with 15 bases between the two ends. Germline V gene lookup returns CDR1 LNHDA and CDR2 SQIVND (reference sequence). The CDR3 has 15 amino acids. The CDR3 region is CASSISAALGEKLFF. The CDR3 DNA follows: TGTGCCAGTAGTATATCGGCTGCCCTAGGCGAAAAACTGTTTTTT.

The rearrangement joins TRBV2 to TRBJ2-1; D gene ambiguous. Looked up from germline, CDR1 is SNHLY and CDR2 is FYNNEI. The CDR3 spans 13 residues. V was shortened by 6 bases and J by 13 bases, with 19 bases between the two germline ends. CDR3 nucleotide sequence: TGTGCCAGCAGGGCCGACACGCTCGGTAATCAGTTCTTC. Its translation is CASRADTLGNQFF. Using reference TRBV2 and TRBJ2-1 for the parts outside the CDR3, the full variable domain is EPEVTQTPSHQVTQMGQEVILRCVPISNHLYFYWYRQILGQKVEFLVSFYNNEISEKSEIFDDQFSVERPDGSNFTLKIRSTKLEDSAMYFCASRADTLGNQFFGPGTRLTVL.

CDR3 in amino acids: CSATTGQNSPLHF. CDR3 nucleotide sequence: TGCAGTGCCACGACAGGACAGAATTCACCCCTCCACTTT. V is TRBV20-1 and J is TRBJ1-6, with D perhaps matching TRBD1 (6 bases). V gave up 6 bases and J gave up 7 bases, with 13 bases separating them. The CDR3 runs to 13 residues. Germline loops: CDR1 DFQATT, CDR2 SNEGSKA (reference sequence).

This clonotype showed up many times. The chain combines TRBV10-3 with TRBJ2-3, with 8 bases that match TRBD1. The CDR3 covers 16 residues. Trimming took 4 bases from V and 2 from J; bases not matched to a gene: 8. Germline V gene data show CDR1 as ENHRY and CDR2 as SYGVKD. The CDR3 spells CAISVLGQAHTDTQYF. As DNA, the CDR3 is TGTGCCATCAGTGTCTTGGGACAGGCGCACACAGATACGCAGTATTTT.

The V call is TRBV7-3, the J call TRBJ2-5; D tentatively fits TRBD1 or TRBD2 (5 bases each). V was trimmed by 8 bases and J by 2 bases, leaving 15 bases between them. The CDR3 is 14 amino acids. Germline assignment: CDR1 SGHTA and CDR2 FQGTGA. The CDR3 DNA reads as TGTGCCAGCTCCCAGAGGGGCGGACAAGAGACCCAGTACTTC. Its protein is CASSQRGGQETQYF.

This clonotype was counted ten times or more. For the CDR3, the DNA is TGTGCCTGGGCCGTCGAGATTGGTGATTCACCCCTCCACTTT. It translates to CAWAVEIGDSPLHF. The V gene is TRBV30, the J gene TRBJ1-6, with D unclear. The CDR3 contains 14 residues. Germline CDR1 is GTSNPN and CDR2 is SVGIG (reference sequence). The V gene lost 5 bases and the J gene lost 8 bases, with 16 bases spanning the gap.